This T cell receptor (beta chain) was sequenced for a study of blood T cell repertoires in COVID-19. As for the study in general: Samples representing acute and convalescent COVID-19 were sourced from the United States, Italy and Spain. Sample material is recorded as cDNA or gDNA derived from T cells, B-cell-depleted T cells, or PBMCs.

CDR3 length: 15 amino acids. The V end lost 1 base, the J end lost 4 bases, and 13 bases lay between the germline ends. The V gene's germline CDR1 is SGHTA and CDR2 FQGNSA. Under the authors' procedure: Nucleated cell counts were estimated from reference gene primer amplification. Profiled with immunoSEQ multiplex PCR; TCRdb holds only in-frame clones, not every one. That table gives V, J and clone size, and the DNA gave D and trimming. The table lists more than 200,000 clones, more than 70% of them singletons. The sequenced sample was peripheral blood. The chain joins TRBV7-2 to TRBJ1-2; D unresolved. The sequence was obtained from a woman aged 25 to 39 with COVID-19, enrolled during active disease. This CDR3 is CASSLGNSPVYGYTF. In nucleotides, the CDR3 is TGTGCCAGCAGCTTAGGAAACTCACCTGTCTATGGCTACACCTTC.